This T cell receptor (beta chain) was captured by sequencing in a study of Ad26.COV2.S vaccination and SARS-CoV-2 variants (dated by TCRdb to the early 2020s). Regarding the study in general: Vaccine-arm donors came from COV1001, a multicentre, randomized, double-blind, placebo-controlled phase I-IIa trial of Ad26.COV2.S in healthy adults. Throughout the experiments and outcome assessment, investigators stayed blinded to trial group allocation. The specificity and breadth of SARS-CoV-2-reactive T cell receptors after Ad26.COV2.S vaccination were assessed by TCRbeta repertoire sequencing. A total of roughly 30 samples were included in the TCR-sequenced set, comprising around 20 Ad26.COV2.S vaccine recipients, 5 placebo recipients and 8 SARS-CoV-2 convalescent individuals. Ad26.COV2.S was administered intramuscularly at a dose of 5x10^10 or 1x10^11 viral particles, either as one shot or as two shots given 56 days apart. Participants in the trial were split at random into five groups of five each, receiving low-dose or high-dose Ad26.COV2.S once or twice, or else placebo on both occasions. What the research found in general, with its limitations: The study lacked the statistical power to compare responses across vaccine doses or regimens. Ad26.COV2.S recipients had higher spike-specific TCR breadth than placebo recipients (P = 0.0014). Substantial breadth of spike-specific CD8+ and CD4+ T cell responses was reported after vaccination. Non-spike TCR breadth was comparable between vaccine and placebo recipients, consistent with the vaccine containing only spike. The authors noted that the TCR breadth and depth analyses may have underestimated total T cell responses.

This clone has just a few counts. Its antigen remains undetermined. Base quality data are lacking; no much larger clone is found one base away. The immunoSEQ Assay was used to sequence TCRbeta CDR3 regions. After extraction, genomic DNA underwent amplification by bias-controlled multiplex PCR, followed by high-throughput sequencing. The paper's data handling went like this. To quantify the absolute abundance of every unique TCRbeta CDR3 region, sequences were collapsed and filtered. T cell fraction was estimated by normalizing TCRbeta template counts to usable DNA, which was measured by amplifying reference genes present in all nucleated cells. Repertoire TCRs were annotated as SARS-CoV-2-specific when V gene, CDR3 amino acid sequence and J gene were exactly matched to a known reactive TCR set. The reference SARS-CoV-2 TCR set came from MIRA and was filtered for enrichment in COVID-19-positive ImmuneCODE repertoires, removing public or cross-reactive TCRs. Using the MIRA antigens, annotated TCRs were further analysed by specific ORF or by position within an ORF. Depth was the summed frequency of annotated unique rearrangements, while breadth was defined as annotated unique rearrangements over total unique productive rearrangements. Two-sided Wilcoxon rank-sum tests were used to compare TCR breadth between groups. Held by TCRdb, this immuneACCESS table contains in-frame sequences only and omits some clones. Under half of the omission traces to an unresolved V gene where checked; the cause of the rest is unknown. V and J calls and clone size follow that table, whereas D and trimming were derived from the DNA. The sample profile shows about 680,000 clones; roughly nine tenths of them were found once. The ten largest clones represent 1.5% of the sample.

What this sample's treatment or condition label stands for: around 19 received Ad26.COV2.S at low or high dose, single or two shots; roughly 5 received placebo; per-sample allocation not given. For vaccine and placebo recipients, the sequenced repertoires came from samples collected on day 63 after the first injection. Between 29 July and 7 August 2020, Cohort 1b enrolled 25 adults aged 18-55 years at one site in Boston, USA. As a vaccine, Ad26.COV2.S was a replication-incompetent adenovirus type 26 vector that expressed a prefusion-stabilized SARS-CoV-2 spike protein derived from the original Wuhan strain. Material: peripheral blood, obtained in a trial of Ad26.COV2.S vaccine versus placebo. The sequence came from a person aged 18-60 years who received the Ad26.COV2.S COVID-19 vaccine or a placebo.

The nucleotide sequence reads as follows: TGTGCCAGTAGTATAGACCGGACCAGTCAGCCCCAGCATTTT. This sequence encodes CASSIDRTSQPQHF. Rearrangement joined TRBV19 to TRBJ1-5, with the D gene call left open. Its CDR3 holds 14 amino acids, cysteine through phenylalanine. The sequence is cut down to CDR3 DNA, 42 bases in frame from base 1. V sheds 0 bases and J sheds 6 bases, leaving 9 bases between their ends. CDR1 and CDR2, per the germline V gene (reference sequence), are LNHDA and SQIVND.